This T cell receptor (beta chain) is drawn from a study of blood T cells in healthy people across ages. The germline CDR1 and CDR2 sequences are MNHEY and SVGAGI. V gave up 7 bases and J gave up 5 bases; unmatched junction bases: 13. CDR3 length: 16 residues. A second roughly 7 to 11 cycle PCR used barcoded and J-beta primers. One entry per CDR3 protein results from TCRdb running MiXCR on the 5' RACE reads. Here the sample spans about 580,000 distinct CDR3 sequences, around 48% being singletons. This chain links TRBV6-5 with TRBJ2-1; TRBD2 agrees at 8 bases. The TCR sequence derives from a man older than 75 in good health. The source material was blood. The CDR3 loop is CASTSWTSMRNNEQFF. CDR3 nucleotides: TGTGCCAGCACTAGTTGGACTAGCATGAGGAACAATGAGCAGTTCTTC.